These 11 T cell receptor beta chains originate from one sample sequenced in a study of CD8+CD57+ T cells in acquired aplastic anemia. Profiling that covered TCR beta VDJ and CDR3 relied on genomic DNA as its template. Each CDR3 protein is one row after TCRdb ran MiXCR on the reads. The sample has more than 250,000 distinct CDR3 sequences, approximately 80% seen once. Previously, flow cytometry had revealed CD8+CD57+ cell expansion in the patients chosen for sequencing. The sample was sorted CD4+, CD8+, or CD8+CD57+ T cells (not recorded which) from PBMCs. The receptors stem from a human donor with aplastic anemia.

This clonotype was seen once. The CDR3 spells CASSSQGGGACGEQFF. CDR3 nucleotides: TGTGCCAGCAGTTCTCAAGGAGGCGGGGCCTGCGGTGAGCAGTTCTTC. The chain joins TRBV19 to TRBJ2-1, with D perhaps matching TRBD2 (6 bases). V lost 9 bases to trimming and J lost 9 bases, with 27 bases between them. Per the germline V gene, CDR1 is LNHDA and CDR2 is SQIVND (reference sequence). CDR3 length: 16 amino acids.

This clonotype appeared a few times. V is TRBV7-6 and J is TRBJ1-2; tentatively, D is TRBD1 (6 bases). The germline gives CDR1 SGHVS, CDR2 FNYEAQ. This CDR3 is built from 13 residues. The ends were cut back, 5 bases at V and 7 bases at J, with 14 bases in the middle. This chain's CDR3 is CASSPQTGGGYTF. DNA for the CDR3: TGTGCCAGCAGCCCCCAGACAGGCGGTGGCTACACCTTC.

This sequence joins TRBV7-8 and TRBJ1-5; maybe TRBD1 (5 bases). The CDR3 is made up of 14 amino acids. Trimming cost V 6 bases and J 7 bases, with 16 bases left between them. CDR1 and CDR2 (germline): SGHVS, FQNEAQ. In DNA form, the CDR3 reads TGTGCCAGCAGTGGGGGTGGGAATTCCCAGCCCCAGCATTTT. Its translation is CASSGGGNSQPQHF.

This clonotype was observed once. Mismatch with germline at one junction end may stem from a read error. The rearrangement links TRBV7-3 to TRBJ1-2, with D unresolved. The CDR3 spans 13 residues. Per germline, CDR1 SGHTA and CDR2 FQGTGA. The CDR3 coding sequence is TGTGCCAGCAGCTTATCAGGCGGAGGGCGATATGAATTT. This gives the protein CASSLSGGGRYEF. The whole variable domain, remainder taken from reference TRBV7-3 and TRBJ1-2, is GAGVSQTPSNKVTEKGKYVELRCDPISGHTALYWYRQSLGQGPEFLIYFQGTGAADDSGLPNDRFFAVRPEGSVSTLKIQRTERGDSAVYLCASSLSGGGRYEFGSGTRLTVV.

Notes on this clonotype: Mismatch with germline at one junction end may stem from a read error. The J gene is TRBJ2-3, the V gene TRBV29-1; weak D call: TRBD2 (6 bases). Germline lookup yields CDR1 SQVTM and CDR2 ANQGSEA. The CDR3 spans 13 residues. This CDR3 is CSGGDEGTDTQYF. The DNA of the CDR3 is TGCAGCGGCGGGGACGAAGGCACAGATACGCAGTACTTT.

This clonotype came up once. This chain links TRBV7-6 with TRBJ2-1; D gene ambiguous. The CDR3 contains 16 residues. Germline V CDR1 and CDR2: SGHVS, FNYEAQ. Trimming cost V 3 bases and J 13 bases, with 25 bases left between them. For the CDR3, the DNA is TGTGCCAGCAGCTTGACTTCCTATGATTCACCCCTCCACCAGTTCTTC. The encoded protein is CASSLTSYDSPLHQFF.

The chain uses TRBV5-8 and TRBJ2-7; 7 bases match TRBD2. In germline, CDR1 is SGHTS, CDR2 YDEGEE. The CDR3 is 15 amino acids. Trimming at V came to 4 bases and at J to 2 bases, leaving 9 bases not matched to a gene. DNA of the CDR3: TGTGCCAGCAGCGGGGATGGGGGGGGAGCCTACGAGCAGTACTTC. Translation gives CASSGDGGGAYEQYF.

Turning to this clonotype: This CDR3 fails to terminate in the conserved phenylalanine or tryptophan, so it likely reflects a read error. The DNA is omitted, as the CDR3 cannot be located on it reliably, and the CDR3 follows TCRdb's listing. The chain links TRBV2 to TRBJ2-6; the DNA was not used to check the table's D call, TRBD1. From germline, CDR1 is SNHLY and CDR2 FYNNEI. The CDR3 has 16 amino acids, counting both end residues. The CDR3 sequence: CASGVAGTDTANFVPG.

This clonotype occurred once. This sequence joins TRBV7-9 and TRBJ2-7; D possibly corresponds to TRBD2 (5 bases). This CDR3 has 13 residues. Germline-derived CDR1 and CDR2 are SEHNR and FQNEAQ (reference sequence). In nucleotides, the CDR3 is TGTGCCAGCAGCTGGGCGTCTAGCTACGGGCAGTACGTC. It yields the protein CASSWASSYGQYV.

The V call is TRBV7-9, the J call TRBJ1-6; a weak D match, TRBD1 (6 bases). The CDR3 spans 16 residues. Germline loops: CDR1 SEHNR, CDR2 FQNEAQ (reference sequence). V was pared by 3 bases and J by 6 bases, with 15 bases between. The CDR3 DNA sequence: TGTGCCAGCAGCTTTTTACAGGGCAATGGTAATTCACCCCTCCACTTT. This sequence encodes CASSFLQGNGNSPLHF. Full variable domain (rest looked up from reference TRBV7-9 and TRBJ1-6): DTGVSQNPRHKITKRGQNVTFRCDPISEHNRLYWYRQTLGQGPEFLTYFQNEAQLEKSRLLSDRFSAERPKGSFSTLEIQRTEQGDSAMYLCASSFLQGNGNSPLHFGNGTRLTVT.

This chain uses TRBV9 with TRBJ1-5; D not certain. With 5 bases removed from V and 5 bases from J, the gap between germline ends came to 17 bases. This CDR3 contains 15 residues. CDR1 is SGDLS, CDR2 YYNGEE, per germline. In DNA form, the CDR3 reads TGTGCCAGCAGTGTAACCGACGCGCAGTATCAGCCCCAGCATTTT. Translation: CASSVTDAQYQPQHF.